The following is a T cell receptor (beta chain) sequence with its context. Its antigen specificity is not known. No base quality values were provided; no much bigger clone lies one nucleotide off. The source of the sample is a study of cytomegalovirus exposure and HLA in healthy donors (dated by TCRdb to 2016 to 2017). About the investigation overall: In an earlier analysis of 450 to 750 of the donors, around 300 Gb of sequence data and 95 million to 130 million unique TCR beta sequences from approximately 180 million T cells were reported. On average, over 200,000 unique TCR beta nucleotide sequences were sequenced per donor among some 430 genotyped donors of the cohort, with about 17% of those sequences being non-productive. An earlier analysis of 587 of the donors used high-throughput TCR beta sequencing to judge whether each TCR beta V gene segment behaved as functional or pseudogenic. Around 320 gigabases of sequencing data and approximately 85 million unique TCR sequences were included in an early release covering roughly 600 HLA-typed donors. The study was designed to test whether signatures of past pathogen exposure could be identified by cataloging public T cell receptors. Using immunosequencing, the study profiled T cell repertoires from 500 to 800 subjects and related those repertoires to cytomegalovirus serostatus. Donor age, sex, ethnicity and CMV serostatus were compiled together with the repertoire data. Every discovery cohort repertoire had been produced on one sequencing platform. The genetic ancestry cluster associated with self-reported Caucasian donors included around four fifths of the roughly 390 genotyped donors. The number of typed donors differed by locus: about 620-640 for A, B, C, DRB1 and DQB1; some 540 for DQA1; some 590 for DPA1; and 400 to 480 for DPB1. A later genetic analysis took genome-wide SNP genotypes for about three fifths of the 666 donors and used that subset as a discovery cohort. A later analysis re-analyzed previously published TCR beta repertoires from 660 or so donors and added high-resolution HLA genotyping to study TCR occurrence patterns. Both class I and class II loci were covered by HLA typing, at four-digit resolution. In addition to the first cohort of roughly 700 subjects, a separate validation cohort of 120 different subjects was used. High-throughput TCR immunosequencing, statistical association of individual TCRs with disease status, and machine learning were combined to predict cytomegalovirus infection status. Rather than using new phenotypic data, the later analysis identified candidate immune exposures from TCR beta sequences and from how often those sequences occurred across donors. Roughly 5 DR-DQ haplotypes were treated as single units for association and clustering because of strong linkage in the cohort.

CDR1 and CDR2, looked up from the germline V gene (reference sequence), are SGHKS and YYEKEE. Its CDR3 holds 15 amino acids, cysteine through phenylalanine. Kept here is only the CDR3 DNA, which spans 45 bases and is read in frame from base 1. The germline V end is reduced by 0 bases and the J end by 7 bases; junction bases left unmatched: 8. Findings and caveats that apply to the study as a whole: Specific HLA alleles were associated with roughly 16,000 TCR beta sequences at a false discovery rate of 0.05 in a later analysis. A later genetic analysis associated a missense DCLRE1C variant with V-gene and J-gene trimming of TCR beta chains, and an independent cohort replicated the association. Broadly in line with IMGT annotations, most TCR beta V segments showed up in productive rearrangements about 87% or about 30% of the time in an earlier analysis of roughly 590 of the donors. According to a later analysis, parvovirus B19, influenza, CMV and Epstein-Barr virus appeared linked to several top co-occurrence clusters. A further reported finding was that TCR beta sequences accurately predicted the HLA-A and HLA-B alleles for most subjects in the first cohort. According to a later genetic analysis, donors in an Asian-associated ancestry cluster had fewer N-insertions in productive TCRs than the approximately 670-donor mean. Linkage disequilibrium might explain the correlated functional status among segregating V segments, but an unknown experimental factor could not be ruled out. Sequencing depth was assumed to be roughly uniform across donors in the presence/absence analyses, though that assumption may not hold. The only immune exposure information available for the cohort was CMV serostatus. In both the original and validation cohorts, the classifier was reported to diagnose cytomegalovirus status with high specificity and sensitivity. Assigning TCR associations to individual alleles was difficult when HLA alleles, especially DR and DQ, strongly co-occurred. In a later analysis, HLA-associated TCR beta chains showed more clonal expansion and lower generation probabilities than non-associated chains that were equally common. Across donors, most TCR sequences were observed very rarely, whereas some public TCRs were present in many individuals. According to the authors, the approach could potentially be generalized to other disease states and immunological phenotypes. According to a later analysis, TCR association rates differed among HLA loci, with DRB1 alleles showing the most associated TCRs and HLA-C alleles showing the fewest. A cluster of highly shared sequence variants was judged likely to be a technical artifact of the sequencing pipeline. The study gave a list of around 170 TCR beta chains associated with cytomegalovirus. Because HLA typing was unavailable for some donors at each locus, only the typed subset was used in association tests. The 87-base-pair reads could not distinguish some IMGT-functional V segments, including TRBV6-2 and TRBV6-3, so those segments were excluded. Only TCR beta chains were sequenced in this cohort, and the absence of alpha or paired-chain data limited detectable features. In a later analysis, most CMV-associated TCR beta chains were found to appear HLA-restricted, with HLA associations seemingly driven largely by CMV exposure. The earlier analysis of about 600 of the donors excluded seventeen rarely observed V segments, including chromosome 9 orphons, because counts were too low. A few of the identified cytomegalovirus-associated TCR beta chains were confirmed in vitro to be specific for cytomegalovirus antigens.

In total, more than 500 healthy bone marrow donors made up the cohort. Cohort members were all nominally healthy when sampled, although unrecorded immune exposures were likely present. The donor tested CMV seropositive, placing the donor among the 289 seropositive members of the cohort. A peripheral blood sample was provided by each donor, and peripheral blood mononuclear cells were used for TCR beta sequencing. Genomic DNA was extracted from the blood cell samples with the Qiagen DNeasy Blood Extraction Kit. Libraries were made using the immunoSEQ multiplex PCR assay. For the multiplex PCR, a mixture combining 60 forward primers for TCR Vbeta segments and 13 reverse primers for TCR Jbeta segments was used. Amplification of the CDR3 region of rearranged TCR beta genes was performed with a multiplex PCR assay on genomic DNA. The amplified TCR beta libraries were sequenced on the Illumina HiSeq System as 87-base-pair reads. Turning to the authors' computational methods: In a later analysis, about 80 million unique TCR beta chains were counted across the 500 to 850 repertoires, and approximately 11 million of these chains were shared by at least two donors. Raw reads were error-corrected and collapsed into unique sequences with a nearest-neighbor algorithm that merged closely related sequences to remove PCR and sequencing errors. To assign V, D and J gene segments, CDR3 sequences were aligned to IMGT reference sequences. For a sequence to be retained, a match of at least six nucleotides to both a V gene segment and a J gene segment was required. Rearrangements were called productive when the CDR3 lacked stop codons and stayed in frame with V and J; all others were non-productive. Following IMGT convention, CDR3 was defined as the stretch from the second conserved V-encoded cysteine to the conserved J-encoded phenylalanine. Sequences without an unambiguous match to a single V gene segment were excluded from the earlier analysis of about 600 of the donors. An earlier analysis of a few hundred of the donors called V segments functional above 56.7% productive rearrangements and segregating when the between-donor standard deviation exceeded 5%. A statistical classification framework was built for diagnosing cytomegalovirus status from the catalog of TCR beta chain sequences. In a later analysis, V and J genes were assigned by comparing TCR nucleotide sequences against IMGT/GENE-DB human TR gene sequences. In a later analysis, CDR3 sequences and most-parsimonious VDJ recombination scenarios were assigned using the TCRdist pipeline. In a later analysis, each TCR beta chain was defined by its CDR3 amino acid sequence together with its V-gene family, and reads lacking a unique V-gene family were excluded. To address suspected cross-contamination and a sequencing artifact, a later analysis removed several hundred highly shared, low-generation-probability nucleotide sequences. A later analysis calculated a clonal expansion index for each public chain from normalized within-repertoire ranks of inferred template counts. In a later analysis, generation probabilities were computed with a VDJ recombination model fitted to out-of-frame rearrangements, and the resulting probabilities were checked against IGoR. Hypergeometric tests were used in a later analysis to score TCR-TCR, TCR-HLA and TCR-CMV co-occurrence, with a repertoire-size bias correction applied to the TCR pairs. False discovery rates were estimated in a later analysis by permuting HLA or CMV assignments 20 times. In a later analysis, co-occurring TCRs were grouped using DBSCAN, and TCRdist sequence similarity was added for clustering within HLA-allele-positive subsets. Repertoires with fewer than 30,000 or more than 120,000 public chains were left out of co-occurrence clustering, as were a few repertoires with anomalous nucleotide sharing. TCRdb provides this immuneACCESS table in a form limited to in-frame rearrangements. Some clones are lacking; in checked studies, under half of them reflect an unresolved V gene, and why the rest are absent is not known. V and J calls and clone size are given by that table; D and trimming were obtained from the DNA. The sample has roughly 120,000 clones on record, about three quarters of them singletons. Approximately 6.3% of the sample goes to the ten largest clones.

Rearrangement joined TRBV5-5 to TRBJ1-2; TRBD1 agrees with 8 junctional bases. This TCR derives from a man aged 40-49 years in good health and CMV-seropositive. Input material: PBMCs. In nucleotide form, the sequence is TGTGCCAGCAGCTTGGGAGTAGGACAGGGAAGTGGCTACACCTTC. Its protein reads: CASSLGVGQGSGYTF.